In this sample, the clone carrying this T cell receptor beta chain turned up once. The authors ran a second PCR of 7 to 11 cycles using a sample-barcoded 5' primer and a J-beta primer mix. Each TCR beta cDNA got a 12-nucleotide random molecular identifier. Via MiXCR, TCRdb re-called the 5' RACE reads, giving one row per CDR3 protein. This sample carries some 320,000 distinct CDR3 sequences, 27% of them seen once, and the ten largest clones take over 25%. PBMCs, at least 6.5 million per sample, were isolated. The data were taken from a study of blood T cells in healthy people across ages. The CDR3 runs 16 residues. V gave up 6 bases and J gave up 9 bases, with 25 bases separating them.

The TCR was taken from a woman aged 70-85 years in good health. Sample: blood. The chain couples TRBV12-3 or TRBV12-4 to TRBJ2-3; D is possibly TRBD1 (6 bases). The CDR3 nucleotides read TGTGCCAGCAGAGCACGGGCAGGGGCGCTAAAGGAAACGCAGTATTTT. Translation gives CASRARAGALKETQYF.